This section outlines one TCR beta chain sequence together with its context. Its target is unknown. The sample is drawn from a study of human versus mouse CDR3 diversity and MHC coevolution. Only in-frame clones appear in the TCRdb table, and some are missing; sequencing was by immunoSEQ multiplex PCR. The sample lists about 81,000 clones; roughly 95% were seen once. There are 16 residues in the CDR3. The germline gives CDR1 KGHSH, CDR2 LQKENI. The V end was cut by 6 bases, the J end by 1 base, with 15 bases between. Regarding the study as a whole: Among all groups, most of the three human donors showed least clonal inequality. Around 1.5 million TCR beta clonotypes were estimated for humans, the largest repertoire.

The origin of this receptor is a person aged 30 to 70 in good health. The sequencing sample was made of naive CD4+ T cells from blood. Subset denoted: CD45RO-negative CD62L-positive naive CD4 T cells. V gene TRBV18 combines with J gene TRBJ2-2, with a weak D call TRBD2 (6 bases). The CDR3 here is CASSPIAGQNTGELFF. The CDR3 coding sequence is TGTGCCAGCTCGCCTATTGCGGGGCAGAACACCGGGGAGCTGTTTTTT.